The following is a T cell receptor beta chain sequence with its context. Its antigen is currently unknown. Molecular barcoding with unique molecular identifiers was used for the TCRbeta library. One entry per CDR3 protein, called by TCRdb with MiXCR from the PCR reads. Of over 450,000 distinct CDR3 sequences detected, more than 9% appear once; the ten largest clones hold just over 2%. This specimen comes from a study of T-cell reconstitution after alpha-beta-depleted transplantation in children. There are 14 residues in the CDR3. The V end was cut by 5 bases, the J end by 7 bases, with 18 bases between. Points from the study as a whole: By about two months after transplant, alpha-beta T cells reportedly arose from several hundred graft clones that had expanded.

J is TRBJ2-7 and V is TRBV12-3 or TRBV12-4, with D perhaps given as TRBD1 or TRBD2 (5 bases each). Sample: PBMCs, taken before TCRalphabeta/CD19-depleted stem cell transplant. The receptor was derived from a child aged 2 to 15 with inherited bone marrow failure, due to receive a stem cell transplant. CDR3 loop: CASSRQLGVEEQYF. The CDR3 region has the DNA TGTGCCAGCAGTAGACAGCTCGGGGTAGAAGAGCAGTACTTC.